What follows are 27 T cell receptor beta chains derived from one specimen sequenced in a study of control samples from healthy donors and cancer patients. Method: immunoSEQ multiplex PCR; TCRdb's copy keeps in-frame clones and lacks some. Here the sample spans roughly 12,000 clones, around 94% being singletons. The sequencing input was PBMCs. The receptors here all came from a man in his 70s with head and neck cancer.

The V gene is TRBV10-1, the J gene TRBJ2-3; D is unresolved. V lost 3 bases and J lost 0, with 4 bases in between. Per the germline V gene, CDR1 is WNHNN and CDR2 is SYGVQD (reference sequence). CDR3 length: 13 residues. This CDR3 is CASSEPSTDTQYF. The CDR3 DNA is TGCGCCAGCAGTGAACCTAGCACAGATACGCAGTATTTT.

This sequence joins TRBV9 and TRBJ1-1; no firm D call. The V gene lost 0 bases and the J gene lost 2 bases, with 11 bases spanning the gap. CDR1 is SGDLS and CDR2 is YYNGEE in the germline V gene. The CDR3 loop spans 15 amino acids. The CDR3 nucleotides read TGTGCCAGCAGCGTAGAAAGGACGGGTAACACTGAAGCTTTCTTT. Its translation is CASSVERTGNTEAFF.

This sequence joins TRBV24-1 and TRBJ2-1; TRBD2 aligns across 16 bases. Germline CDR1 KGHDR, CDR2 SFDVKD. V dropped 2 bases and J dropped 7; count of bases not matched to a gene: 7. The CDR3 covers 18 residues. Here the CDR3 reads CATSDSGTSGRALNEQFF. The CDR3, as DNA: TGTGCCACCAGTGATTCGGGGACTAGCGGGAGGGCCTTAAATGAGCAGTTCTTC.

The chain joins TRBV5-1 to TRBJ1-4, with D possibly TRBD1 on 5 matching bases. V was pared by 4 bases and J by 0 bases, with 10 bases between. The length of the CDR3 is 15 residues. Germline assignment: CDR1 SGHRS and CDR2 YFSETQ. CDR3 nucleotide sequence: TGCGCCAGCAGCCGGGACTTTGCAACTAATGAAAAACTGTTTTTT. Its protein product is CASSRDFATNEKLFF.

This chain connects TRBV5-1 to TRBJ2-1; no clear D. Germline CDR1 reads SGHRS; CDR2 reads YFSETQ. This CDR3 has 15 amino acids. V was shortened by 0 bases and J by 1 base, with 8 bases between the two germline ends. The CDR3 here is CASSLDGSSYNEQFF. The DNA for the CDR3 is TGCGCCAGCAGCTTGGACGGCTCTTCCTACAATGAGCAGTTCTTC.

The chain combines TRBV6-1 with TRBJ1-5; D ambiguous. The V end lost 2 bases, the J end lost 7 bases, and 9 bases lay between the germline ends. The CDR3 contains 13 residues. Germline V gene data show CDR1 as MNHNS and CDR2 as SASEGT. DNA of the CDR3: TGTGCCAGCAGTGAAAGGGCAGGACAGCCCCAGCATTTT. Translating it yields CASSERAGQPQHF.

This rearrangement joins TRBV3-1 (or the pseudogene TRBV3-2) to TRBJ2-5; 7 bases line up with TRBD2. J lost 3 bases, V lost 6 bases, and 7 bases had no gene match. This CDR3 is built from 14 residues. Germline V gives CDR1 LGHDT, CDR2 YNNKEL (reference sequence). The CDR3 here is CASSHVLAEETQYF. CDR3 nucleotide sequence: TGTGCCAGCAGTCATGTGCTAGCGGAAGAGACCCAGTACTTC.

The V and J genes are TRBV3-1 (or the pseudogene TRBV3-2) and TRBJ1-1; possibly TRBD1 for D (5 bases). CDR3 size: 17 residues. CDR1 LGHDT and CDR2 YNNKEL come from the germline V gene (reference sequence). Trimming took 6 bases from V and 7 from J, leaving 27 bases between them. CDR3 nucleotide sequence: TGTGCCAGCAGTCCCACCCACCCCGGGACCCGGTTTGGTGAAGCTTTCTTT. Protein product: CASSPTHPGTRFGEAFF.

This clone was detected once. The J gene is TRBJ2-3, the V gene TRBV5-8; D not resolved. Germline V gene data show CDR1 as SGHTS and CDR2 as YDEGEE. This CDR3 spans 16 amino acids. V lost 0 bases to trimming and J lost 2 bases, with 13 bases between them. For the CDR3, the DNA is TGTGCCAGCAGCTTGGGACTCTATCAAAACACAGATACGCAGTATTTT. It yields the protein CASSLGLYQNTDTQYF.

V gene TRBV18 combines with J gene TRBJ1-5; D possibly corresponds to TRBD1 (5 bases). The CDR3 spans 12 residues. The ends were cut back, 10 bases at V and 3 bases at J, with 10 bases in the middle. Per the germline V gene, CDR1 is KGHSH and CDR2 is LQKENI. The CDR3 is CATRADNQPQHF. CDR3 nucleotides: TGTGCCACCAGGGCAGACAATCAGCCCCAGCATTTT. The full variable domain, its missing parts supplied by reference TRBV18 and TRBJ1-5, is NAGVMQNPRHLVRRRGQEARLRCSPMKGHSHVYWYRQLPEEGLKFMVYLQKENIIDESGMPKERFSAEFPKEGPSILRIQQVVRGDSAAYFCATRADNQPQHFGDGTRLSIL.

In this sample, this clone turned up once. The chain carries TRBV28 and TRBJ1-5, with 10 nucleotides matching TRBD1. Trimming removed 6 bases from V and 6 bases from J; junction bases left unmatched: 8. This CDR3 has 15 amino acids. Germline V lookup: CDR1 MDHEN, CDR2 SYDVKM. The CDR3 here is CASRRDRGASQPQHF. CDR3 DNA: TGTGCCAGCAGGAGGGACAGGGGAGCTAGTCAGCCCCAGCATTTT. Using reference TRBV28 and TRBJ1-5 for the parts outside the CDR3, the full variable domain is DVKVTQSSRYLVKRTGEKVFLECVQDMDHENMFWYRQDPGLGLRLIYFSYDVKMKEKGDIPEGYSVSREKKERFSLILESASTNQTSMYLCASRRDRGASQPQHFGDGTRLSIL.

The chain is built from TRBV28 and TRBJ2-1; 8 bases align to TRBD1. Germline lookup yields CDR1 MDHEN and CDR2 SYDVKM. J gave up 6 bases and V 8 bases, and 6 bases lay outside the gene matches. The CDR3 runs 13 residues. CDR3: CASWQGASNEQFF. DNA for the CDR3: TGTGCCAGCTGGCAGGGGGCGAGCAATGAGCAGTTCTTC.

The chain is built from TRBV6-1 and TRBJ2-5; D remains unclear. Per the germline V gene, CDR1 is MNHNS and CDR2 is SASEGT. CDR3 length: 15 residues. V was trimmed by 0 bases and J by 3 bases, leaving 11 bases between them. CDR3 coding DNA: TGTGCCAGCAGTGAAGCGCGGTGGGTCGAAGAGACCCAGTACTTC. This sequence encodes CASSEARWVEETQYF.

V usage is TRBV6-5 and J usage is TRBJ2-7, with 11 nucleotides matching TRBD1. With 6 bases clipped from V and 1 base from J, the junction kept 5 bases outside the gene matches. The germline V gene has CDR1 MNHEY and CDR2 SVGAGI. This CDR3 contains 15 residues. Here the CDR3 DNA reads TGTGCCAGCAGACCCCGGGACAGGGGGTCCTACGAGCAGTACTTC. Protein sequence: CASRPRDRGSYEQYF.

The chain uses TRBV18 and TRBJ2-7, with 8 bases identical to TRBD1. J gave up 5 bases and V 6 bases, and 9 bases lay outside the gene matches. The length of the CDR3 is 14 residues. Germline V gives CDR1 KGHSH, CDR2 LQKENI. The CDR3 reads CASSGRRGLNEQYF. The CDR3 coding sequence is TGTGCCAGCTCCGGACGCAGGGGGCTTAACGAGCAGTACTTC.

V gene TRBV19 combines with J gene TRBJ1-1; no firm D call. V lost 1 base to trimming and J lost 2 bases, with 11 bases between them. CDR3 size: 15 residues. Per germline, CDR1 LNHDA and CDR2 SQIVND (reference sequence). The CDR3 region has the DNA TGTGCCAGTAGTATAGGTCAGAAGTCCAACACTGAAGCTTTCTTT. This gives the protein CASSIGQKSNTEAFF.

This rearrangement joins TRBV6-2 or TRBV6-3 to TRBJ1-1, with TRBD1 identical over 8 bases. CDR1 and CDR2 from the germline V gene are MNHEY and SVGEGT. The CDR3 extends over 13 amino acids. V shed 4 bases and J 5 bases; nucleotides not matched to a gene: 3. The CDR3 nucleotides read TGTGCCAGCAGTTTCGACAGGGGTACTGAAGCTTTCTTT. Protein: CASSFDRGTEAFF.

The CDR3: CASSANSDRNYGYTF. The CDR3 region has the DNA TGTGCCAGCAGCGCCAACTCGGACAGGAACTATGGCTACACCTTC. This chain uses TRBV9 with TRBJ1-2; TRBD1 matches at 7 bases. In germline, CDR1 is SGDLS, CDR2 YYNGEE. After removal of 3 bases from V and 2 bases from J, the junction contained 7 bases not matched to a gene. The CDR3 runs 15 residues.

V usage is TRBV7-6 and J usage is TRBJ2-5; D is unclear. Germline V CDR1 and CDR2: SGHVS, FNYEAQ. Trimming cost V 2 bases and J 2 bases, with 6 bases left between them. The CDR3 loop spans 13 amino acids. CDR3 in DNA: TGTGCCAGCAGCTTAACAGCTCAAGAGACCCAGTACTTC. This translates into CASSLTAQETQYF.

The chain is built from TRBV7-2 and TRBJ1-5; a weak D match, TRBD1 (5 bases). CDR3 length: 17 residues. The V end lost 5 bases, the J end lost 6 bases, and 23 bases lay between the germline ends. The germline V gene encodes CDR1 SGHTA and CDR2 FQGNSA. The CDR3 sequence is CASSAQYGRRGVQPQHF. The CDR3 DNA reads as TGTGCCAGCAGCGCCCAGTACGGGCGGAGAGGGGTTCAGCCCCAGCATTTT.

For the CDR3, the DNA is TGTGCCACCAGCAGGGAGGGACAGTCCGGAGAGACCCAGTACTTC. Its translation: CATSREGQSGETQYF. The chain uses TRBV15 and TRBJ2-5, with TRBD1 as a possible D gene (7 bases). Deletions cut 3 bases from V and 4 bases from J, with 15 bases between. The CDR3 sequence is 15 residues long. In germline, CDR1 is LNHNV, CDR2 YYDKDF (reference sequence).

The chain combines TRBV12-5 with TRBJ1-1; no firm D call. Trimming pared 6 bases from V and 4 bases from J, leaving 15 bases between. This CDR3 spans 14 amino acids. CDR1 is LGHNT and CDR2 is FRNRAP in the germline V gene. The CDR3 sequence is CASGTQVVFTEAFF. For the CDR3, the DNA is TGTGCTAGTGGCACCCAGGTGGTTTTCACTGAAGCTTTCTTT.

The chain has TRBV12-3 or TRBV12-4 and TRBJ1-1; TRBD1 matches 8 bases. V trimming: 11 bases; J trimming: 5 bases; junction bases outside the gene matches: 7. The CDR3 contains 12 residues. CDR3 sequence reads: CAGGTGKTEAFF. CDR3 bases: TGTGCCGGAGGGACAGGTAAAACTGAAGCTTTCTTT.

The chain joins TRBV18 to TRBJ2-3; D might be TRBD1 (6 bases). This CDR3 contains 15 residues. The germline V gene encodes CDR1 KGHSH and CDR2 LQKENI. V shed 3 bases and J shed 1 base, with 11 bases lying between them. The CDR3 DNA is TGTGCCAGCTCACCTTCCTCAGGGGGCACAGATACGCAGTATTTT. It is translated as CASSPSSGGTDTQYF.

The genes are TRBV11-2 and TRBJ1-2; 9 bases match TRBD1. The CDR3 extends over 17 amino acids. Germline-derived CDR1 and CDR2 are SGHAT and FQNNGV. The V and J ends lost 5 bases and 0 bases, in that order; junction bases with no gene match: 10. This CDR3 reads CASSQWDRVGTNYGYTF. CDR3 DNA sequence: TGTGCCAGCAGCCAATGGGACAGGGTAGGGACTAACTATGGCTACACCTTC.

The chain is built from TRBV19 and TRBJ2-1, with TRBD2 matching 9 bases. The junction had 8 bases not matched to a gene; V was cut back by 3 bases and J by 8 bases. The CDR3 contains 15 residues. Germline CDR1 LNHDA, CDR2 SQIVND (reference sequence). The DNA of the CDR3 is TGTGCCAGTAGTATGAGGCTAGCGGGAAACGATGAGCAGTTCTTC. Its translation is CASSMRLAGNDEQFF.

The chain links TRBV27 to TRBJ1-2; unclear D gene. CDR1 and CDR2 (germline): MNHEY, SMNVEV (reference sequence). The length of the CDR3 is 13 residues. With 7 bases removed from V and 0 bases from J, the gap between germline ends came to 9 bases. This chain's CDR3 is CASMGPSNYGYTF. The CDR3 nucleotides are TGTGCCAGCATGGGTCCGTCTAACTATGGCTACACCTTC.